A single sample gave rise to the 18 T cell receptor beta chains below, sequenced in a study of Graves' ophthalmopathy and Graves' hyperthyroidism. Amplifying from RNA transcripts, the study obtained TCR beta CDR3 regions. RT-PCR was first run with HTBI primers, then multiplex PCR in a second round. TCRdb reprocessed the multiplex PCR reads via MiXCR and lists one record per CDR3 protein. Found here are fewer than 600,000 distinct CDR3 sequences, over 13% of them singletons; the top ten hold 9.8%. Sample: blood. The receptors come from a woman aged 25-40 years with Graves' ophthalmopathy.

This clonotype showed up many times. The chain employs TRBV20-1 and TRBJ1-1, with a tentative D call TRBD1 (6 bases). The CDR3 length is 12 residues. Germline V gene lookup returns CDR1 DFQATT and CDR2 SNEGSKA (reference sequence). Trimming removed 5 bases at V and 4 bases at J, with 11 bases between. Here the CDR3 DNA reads TGCAGTGCTGAAACAGGGACCACTGAAGCTTTCTTT. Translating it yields CSAETGTTEAFF.

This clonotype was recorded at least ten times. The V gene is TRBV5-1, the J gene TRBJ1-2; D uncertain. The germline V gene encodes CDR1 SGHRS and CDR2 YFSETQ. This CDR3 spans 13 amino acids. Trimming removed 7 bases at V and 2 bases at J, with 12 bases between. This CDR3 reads CASAENPNYGYTF. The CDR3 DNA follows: TGCGCCAGCGCAGAAAACCCAAACTATGGCTACACCTTC.

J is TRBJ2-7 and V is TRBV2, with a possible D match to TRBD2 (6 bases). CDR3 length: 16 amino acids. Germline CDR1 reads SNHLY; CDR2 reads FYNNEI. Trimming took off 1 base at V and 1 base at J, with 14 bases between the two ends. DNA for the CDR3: TGTGCCAGCAGTGAAGTCAGCGGGCTGAGGTCCTACGAGCAGTACTTC. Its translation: CASSEVSGLRSYEQYF.

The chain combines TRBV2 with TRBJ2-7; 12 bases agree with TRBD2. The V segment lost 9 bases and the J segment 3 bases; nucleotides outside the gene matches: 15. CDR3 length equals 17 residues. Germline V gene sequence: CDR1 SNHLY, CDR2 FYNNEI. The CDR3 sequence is CASRDSTLAGGLYEQYF. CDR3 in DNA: TGTGCCAGTAGAGACTCAACACTAGCGGGGGGCCTCTACGAGCAGTACTTC.

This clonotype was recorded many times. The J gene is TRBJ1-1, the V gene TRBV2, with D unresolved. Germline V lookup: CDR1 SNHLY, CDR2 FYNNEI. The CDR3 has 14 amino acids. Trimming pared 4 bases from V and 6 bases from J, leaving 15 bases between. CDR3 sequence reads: CASSVGPRDAEAFF. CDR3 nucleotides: TGTGCCAGCAGTGTTGGCCCGCGTGACGCTGAAGCTTTCTTT.

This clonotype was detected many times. CDR3 residues: CASSQTDGLLAKNIQYF. In DNA, the CDR3 is TGTGCCAGCAGCCAAACCGACGGACTACTAGCCAAAAACATTCAGTACTTC. The chain joins TRBV4-2 to TRBJ2-4; weak D call: TRBD2 (6 bases). The V gene's germline CDR1 is LGHNA and CDR2 YNFKEQ. The CDR3 is made up of 17 amino acids. Trimming pared 2 bases from V and 0 bases from J, leaving 14 bases between.

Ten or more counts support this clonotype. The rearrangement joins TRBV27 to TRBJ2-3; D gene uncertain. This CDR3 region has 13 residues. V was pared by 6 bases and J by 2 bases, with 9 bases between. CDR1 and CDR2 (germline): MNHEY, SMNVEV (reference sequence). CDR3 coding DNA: TGTGCCAGCAGCCCTGTTATCACAGATACGCAGTATTTT. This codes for CASSPVITDTQYF.

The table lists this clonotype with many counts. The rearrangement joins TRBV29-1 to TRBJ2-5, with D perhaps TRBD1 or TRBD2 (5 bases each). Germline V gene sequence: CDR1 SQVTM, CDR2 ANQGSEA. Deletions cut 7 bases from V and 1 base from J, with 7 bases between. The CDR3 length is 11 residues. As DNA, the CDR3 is TGCAGCGCGGGGACCCAAGAGACCCAGTACTTC. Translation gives CSAGTQETQYF. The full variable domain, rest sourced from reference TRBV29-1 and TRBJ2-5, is SAVISQKPSRDICQRGTSLTIQCQVDSQVTMMFWYRQQPGQSLTLIATANQGSEATYESGFVIDKFPISRPNLTFSTLTVSNMSPEDSSIYLCSAGTQETQYFGPGTRLLVL.

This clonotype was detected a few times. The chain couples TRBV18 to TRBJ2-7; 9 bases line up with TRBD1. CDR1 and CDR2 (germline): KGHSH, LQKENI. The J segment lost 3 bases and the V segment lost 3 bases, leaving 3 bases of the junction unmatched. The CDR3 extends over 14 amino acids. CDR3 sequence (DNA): TGTGCCAGCTCACCCGGGGACAGGGACTACGAGCAGTACTTC. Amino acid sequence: CASSPGDRDYEQYF.

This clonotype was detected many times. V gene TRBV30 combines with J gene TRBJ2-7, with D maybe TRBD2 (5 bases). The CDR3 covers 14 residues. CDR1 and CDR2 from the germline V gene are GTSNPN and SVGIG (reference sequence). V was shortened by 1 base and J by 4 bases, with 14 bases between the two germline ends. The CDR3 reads CAWSEGARGYEQYF. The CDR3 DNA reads TGTGCCTGGAGTGAGGGAGCGCGAGGATACGAGCAGTACTTC.

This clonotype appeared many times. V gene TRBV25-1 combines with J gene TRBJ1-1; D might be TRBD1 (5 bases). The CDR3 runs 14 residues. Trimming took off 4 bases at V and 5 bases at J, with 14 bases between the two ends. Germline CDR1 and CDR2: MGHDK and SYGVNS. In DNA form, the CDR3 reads TGTGCCAGCAGTGCCTACCAGGGAGTGACTGAAGCTTTCTTT. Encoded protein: CASSAYQGVTEAFF.

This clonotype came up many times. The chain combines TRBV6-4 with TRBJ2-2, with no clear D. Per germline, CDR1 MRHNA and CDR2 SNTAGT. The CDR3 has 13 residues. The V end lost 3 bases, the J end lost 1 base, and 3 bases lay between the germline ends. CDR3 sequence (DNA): TGTGCCAGCAGTGAGGGGAACACCGGGGAGCTGTTTTTT. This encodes CASSEGNTGELFF.

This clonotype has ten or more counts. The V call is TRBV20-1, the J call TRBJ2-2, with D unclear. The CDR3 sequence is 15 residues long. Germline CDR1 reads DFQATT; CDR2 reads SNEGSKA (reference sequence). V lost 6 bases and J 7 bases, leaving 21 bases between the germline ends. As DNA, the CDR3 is TGCAGTGCCCAGAGATCGGGTACGGCACACGGGGAGCTGTTTTTT. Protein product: CSAQRSGTAHGELFF.

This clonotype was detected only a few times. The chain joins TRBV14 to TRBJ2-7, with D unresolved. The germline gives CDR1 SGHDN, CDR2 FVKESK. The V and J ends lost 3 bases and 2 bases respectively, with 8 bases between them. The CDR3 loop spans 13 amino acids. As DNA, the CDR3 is TGTGCCAGCAGCCATGGCAGAACCTACGAGCAGTACTTC. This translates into CASSHGRTYEQYF.

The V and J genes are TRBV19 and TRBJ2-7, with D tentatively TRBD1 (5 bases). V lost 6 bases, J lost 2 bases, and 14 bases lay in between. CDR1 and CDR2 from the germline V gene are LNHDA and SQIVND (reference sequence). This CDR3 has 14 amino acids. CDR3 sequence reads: CASSRTGSPYEQYF. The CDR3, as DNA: TGTGCCAGTAGCCGTACAGGAAGCCCCTACGAGCAGTACTTC.

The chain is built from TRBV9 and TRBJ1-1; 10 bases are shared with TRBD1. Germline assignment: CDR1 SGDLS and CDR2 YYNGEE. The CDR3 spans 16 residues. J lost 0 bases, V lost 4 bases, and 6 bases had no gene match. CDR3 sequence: CASSPRDRGLNTEAFF. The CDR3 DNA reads TGTGCCAGCAGCCCGCGGGACAGGGGCCTGAACACTGAAGCTTTCTTT.

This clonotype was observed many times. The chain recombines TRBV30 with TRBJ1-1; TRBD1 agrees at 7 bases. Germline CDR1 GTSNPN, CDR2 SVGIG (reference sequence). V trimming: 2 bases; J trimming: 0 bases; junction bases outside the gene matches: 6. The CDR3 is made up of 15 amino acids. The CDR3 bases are TGTGCCTGGAGTCCGACCGGGACAGTGAACACTGAAGCTTTCTTT. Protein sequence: CAWSPTGTVNTEAFF.

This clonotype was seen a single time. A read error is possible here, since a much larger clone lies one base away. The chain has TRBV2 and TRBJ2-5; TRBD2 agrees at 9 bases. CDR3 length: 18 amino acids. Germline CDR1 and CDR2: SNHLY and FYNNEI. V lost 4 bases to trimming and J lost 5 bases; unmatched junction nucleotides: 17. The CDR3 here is CASSGENLAGERWETQYF. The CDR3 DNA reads TGTGCCAGCAGTGGAGAGAACTTAGCGGGAGAAAGGTGGGAGACCCAGTACTTC.